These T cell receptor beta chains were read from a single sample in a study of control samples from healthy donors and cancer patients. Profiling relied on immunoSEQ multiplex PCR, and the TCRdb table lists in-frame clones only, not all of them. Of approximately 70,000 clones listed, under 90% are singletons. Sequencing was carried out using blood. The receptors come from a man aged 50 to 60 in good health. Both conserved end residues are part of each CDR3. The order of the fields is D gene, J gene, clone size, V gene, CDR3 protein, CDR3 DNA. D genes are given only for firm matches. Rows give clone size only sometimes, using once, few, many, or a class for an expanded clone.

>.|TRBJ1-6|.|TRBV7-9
CASSHLRVNSPLHF
TGTGCCAGCAGCCACCTCAGGGTGAATTCACCCCTCCACTTT
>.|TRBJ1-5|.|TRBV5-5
CASSLAGGGAGQPQHF
TGTGCCAGCAGCCTGGCCGGGGGAGGGGCGGGACAGCCCCAGCATTTT
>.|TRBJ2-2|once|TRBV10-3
CAIRQDTGELFF
TGTGCCATCAGGCAGGACACCGGGGAGCTGTTTTTT
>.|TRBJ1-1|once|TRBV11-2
CASSGLRGSTEAFF
TGTGCCAGCAGCGGACTAAGGGGGAGCACTGAAGCTTTCTTT
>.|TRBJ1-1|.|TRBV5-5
CASSLGLVVSEAFF
TGTGCCAGCAGCTTGGGGCTGGTAGTGAGTGAAGCTTTCTTT
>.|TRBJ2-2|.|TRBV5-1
CASSSPGNTGELFF
TGCGCCAGCAGCTCCCCCGGGAACACCGGGGAGCTGTTTTTT
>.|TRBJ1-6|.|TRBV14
CASSQDTYNSPLHF
TGTGCCAGCAGCCAAGATACCTATAATTCACCCCTCCACTTT
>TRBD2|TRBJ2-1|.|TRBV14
CASSQLYSPFSGRSKPSRHNEQFF
TGTGCCAGCAGCCAGCTCTACAGTCCCTTCAGCGGGAGGTCCAAACCTTCACGACACAATGAGCAGTTCTTC
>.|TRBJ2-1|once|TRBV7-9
CASSRPSSYNEQFF
TGTGCCAGCAGCCGCCCGAGCTCCTACAATGAGCAGTTCTTC
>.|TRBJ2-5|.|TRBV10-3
CAISRAGEETQYF
TGTGCCATCAGTAGGGCAGGGGAGGAGACCCAGTACTTC
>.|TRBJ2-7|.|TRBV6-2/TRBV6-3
CASSYSRMAYNSYEQYF
TGTGCCAGCAGTTACTCGAGAATGGCCTACAACTCCTACGAGCAGTACTTC
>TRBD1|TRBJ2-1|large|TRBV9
CASSVRDSSYNEQFF
TGTGCCAGCAGCGTCCGGGACAGCTCCTACAATGAGCAGTTCTTC
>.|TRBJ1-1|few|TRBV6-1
CASSEFARVNLNTEAFF
TGTGCCAGCAGTGAATTTGCCAGGGTCAATTTGAACACTGAAGCTTTCTTT
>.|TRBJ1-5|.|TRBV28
CASSFLGTQKAQHF
TGTGCCAGCAGTTTCCTCGGGACCCAAAAGGCCCAGCATTTT
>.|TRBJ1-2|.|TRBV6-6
CASRPRGQGGYTF
TGTGCCAGCCGTCCTCGGGGGCAGGGTGGCTACACCTTC
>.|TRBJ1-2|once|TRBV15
CATSRDRGGGYTF
TGTGCCACCAGCAGAGATAGAGGGGGTGGCTACACCTTC
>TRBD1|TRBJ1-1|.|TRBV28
CASGNRGLNTEAFF
TGTGCCAGCGGAAACAGGGGATTGAACACTGAAGCTTTCTTT